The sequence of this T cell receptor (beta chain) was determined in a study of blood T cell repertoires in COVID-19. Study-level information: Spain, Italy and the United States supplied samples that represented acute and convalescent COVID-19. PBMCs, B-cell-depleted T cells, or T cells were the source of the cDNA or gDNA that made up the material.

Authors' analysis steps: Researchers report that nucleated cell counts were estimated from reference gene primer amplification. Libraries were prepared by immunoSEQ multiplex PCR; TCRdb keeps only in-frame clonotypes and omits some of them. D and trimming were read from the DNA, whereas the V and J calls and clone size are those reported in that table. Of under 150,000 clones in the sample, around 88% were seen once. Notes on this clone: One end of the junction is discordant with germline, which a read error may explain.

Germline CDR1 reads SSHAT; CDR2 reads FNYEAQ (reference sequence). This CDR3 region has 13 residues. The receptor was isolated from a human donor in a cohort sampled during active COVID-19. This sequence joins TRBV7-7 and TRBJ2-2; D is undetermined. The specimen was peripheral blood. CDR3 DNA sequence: TGTGCTAGCAGCCCCGGGAACACCGGGGAGCTGTTTTTT. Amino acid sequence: CASSPGNTGELFF.